The 30 T cell receptor beta chains reported below all come from one sample, sequenced in a study of identifying expanded T cells in peripheral blood. Profiling relied on immunoSEQ multiplex PCR, and the TCRdb table lists in-frame clones only, not all of them. The sample consists of 100,000 to 150,000 clones, roughly 84% of them appearing once. Sample: blood. These TCRs come from a person aged 18-70 years in good health.

This clone was found a few times. This chain links TRBV30 with TRBJ1-5; D remains unclear. The CDR3 extends over 13 amino acids. The germline V and J ends were trimmed by 0 bases and 4 bases, with 7 bases remaining between them. Per the germline V gene, CDR1 is GTSNPN and CDR2 is SVGIG (reference sequence). CDR3 sequence reads: CAWSVRPNQPQHF. The CDR3 nucleotides read TGTGCCTGGAGTGTACGGCCGAATCAGCCCCAGCATTTT. The full variable domain, with the rest looked up from reference TRBV30 and TRBJ1-5, is SQTIHQWPATLVQPVGSPLSLECTVEGTSNPNLYWYRQAAGRGLQLLFYSVGIGQISSEVPQNLSASRPQDRQFILSSKKLLLSDSGFYLCAWSVRPNQPQHFGDGTRLSIL.

The chain has TRBV29-1 and TRBJ1-2; no reliable D call. CDR1 is SQVTM, CDR2 ANQGSEA, per germline. Trimming left V 8 bases short and J 0 bases short, with 13 bases between. This CDR3 has 13 residues. The CDR3 DNA follows: TGCAGCTCGAAGGACGGGGCTAACTATGGCTACACCTTC. Residues: CSSKDGANYGYTF. Together with reference TRBV29-1 and TRBJ1-2, the CDR3 gives the full variable domain: SAVISQKPSRDICQRGTSLTIQCQVDSQVTMMFWYRQQPGQSLTLIATANQGSEATYESGFVIDKFPISRPNLTFSTLTVSNMSPEDSSIYLCSSKDGANYGYTFGSGTRLTVV.

In this sample, this clone turned up once. The genes are TRBV2 and TRBJ1-4, with D unresolved. Trimming removed 7 bases from V and 2 bases from J, with 11 bases in between. The CDR3 extends over 14 amino acids. Germline V lookup: CDR1 SNHLY, CDR2 FYNNEI. CDR3 bases: TGTGCCAGCAAGGAGGGCAGCACTAATGAAAAACTGTTTTTT. Translation gives CASKEGSTNEKLFF.

The J gene is TRBJ1-6, the V gene TRBV27, with 10 bases lining up with TRBD1. The trim removed 3 bases at V and 8 bases at J, leaving 10 bases unmatched. The CDR3 runs 17 residues. Germline loops: CDR1 MNHEY, CDR2 SMNVEV (reference sequence). The CDR3 DNA reads as TGTGCCAGCAGTTTTTATCGGACCGGGACAGGGGATTCACCCCTCCACTTT. It specifies CASSFYRTGTGDSPLHF.

The chain links TRBV6-6 to TRBJ1-1; no firm D call. The CDR3 sequence is 12 residues long. V shed 2 bases and J shed 2 bases, with 3 bases lying between them. Looked up from germline, CDR1 is MNHNY and CDR2 is SVGAGI (reference sequence). This chain's CDR3 is CASSYSNTEAFF. Written as DNA, the CDR3 is TGTGCCAGCAGTTACAGCAACACTGAAGCTTTCTTT.

The rearrangement joins TRBV11-3 to TRBJ1-6; D is unresolved. The CDR3 is 15 residues long. Germline assignment: CDR1 SGHNT and CDR2 YENEEA. V lost 3 bases and J lost 7, with 13 bases in between. CDR3: CASSFGALENSPLHF. The CDR3 DNA follows: TGTGCCAGCAGCTTCGGTGCCCTTGAGAATTCACCCCTCCACTTT.

This chain uses TRBV19 with TRBJ1-1; D remains unclear. With 0 bases removed from V and 7 bases from J, the gap between germline ends came to 12 bases. Looked up from germline, CDR1 is LNHDA and CDR2 is SQIVND (reference sequence). The CDR3 has 14 amino acids. The DNA for the CDR3 is TGTGCCAGTAGTATAGATCATGTTTCGGGTGAAGCTTTCTTT. Translated: CASSIDHVSGEAFF.

The rearrangement uses TRBV27 and TRBJ1-1, with D hard to call. The CDR3 contains 13 residues. Trimming stripped 1 base from V and 5 bases from J, with 8 bases between. The V gene's germline CDR1 is MNHEY and CDR2 SMNVEV (reference sequence). Here the CDR3 reads CASSLLMGTEAFF. CDR3 coding DNA: TGTGCCAGCAGTTTATTGATGGGTACTGAAGCTTTCTTT.

This chain connects TRBV30 to TRBJ1-1, with D tentatively TRBD1 (5 bases). Germline values: CDR1 GTSNPN, CDR2 SVGIG (reference sequence). V was shortened by 4 bases and J by 6 bases, with 12 bases between the two germline ends. The length of the CDR3 is 12 residues. The chain's CDR3 is CAWTRGGAEAFF. CDR3 nucleotides: TGTGCCTGGACCCGGGGGGGGGCTGAAGCTTTCTTT.

The CDR3 DNA sequence: TGTGCCAGCGGGACAGGGCCGAAGGAGCAGTACTTC. Protein sequence: CASGTGPKEQYF. V usage is TRBV28 and J usage is TRBJ2-7; 9 nucleotides align to TRBD1. Germline V gene sequence: CDR1 MDHEN, CDR2 SYDVKM. The CDR3 extends over 12 amino acids. The V segment lost 8 bases and the J segment 7 bases; nucleotides outside the gene matches: 6. Based on the CDR3 plus reference TRBV28 and TRBJ2-7, the full variable domain is DVKVTQSSRYLVKRTGEKVFLECVQDMDHENMFWYRQDPGLGLRLIYFSYDVKMKEKGDIPEGYSVSREKKERFSLILESASTNQTSMYLCASGTGPKEQYFGPGTRLTVT.

This rearrangement joins TRBV5-6 to TRBJ2-5; D remains unclear. The V gene lost 0 bases and the J gene lost 5 bases, with 5 bases spanning the gap. The CDR3 contains 12 residues. The germline gives CDR1 SGHDT, CDR2 YYEEEE. This chain's CDR3 is CASSLAPETQYF. The DNA for the CDR3 is TGTGCCAGCAGCTTGGCCCCGGAGACCCAGTACTTC. The whole variable domain, remainder taken from reference TRBV5-6 and TRBJ2-5, is DAGVTQSPTHLIKTRGQQVTLRCSPKSGHDTVSWYQQALGQGPQFIFQYYEEEERQRGNFPDRFSGHQFPNYSSELNVNALLLGDSALYLCASSLAPETQYFGPGTRLLVL.

This rearrangement joins TRBV4-2 to TRBJ1-2; 7 bases align to TRBD1. The CDR3 contains 16 residues. V gave up 1 base and J gave up 8 bases; unmatched junction bases: 13. Germline V CDR1 and CDR2: LGHNA, YNFKEQ. The DNA for the CDR3 is TGTGCCAGCAGCCAAGCGCTACAGGGGACTTATACCGGCTACACCTTC. This translates into CASSQALQGTYTGYTF.

The DNA of the CDR3 is TGTGCCAGCAGCTTAGTGGTGGGAAGTGGCACTGAAGCTTTCTTT. Translation: CASSLVVGSGTEAFF. The V gene is TRBV11-3, the J gene TRBJ1-1; D is ambiguous. Germline CDR1 is SGHNT and CDR2 is YENEEA. The CDR3 extends over 15 amino acids. The germline V and J ends were trimmed by 1 base and 4 bases, with 13 bases remaining between them.

This clone was seen only a few times. V usage is TRBV6-1 and J usage is TRBJ1-2, with D maybe TRBD1 (6 bases). CDR1 is MNHNS and CDR2 is SASEGT in the germline V gene. The CDR3 has 13 amino acids. Trimming left V 8 bases short and J 5 bases short, with 15 bases between. The CDR3 protein is CASDGQGFYGYTF. CDR3 nucleotide sequence: TGTGCCAGCGATGGGCAGGGGTTTTATGGCTACACCTTC.

This clone was recorded once. V gene TRBV18 combines with J gene TRBJ2-5; D is unclear. This CDR3 region has 15 residues. The germline V and J ends were trimmed by 0 bases and 1 base, with 9 bases remaining between them. Germline loops: CDR1 KGHSH, CDR2 LQKENI. The CDR3 DNA reads TGTGCCAGCTCACCACCGTCGCGCCCCCAAGAGACCCAGTACTTC. Residues: CASSPPSRPQETQYF.

This chain connects TRBV7-3 to TRBJ2-3, with D unclear. Germline CDR1 and CDR2: SGHTA and FQGTGA. The CDR3 totals 15 residues. Trimming left V 5 bases short and J 0 bases short, with 12 bases between. This CDR3 is CASSLSPGSTDTQYF. CDR3 DNA sequence: TGTGCCAGCAGCCTATCCCCCGGCAGCACAGATACGCAGTATTTT.

The chain combines TRBV5-1 with TRBJ2-5, with 8 bases fitting TRBD2. Unmatched junction bases numbered 2, after V lost 3 bases and J lost 1 base. Germline loops: CDR1 SGHRS, CDR2 YFSETQ. The CDR3 runs to 14 residues. The CDR3 spells CASSWSGGQETQYF. CDR3 bases: TGCGCCAGCAGCTGGAGCGGGGGCCAAGAGACCCAGTACTTC.

The chain carries TRBV6-1 and TRBJ1-5, with D uncertain. The CDR3 totals 13 residues. Germline-derived CDR1 and CDR2 are MNHNS and SASEGT. V was clipped by 9 bases and J by 4 bases, with 13 bases between them. The CDR3 DNA is TGTGCCAGTAGCCGGGTGGGGAATCAGCCCCAGCATTTT. Translating gives CASSRVGNQPQHF.

The chain carries TRBV7-2 and TRBJ1-6; D call uncertain. This CDR3 comprises 17 residues. Trimming took 0 bases from V and 5 from J, leaving 14 bases between them. CDR1 is SGHTA, CDR2 FQGNSA, per germline. The CDR3 sequence is CASSLALQAGDNSPLHF. DNA for the CDR3: TGTGCCAGCAGCTTAGCGCTTCAGGCTGGGGATAATTCACCCCTCCACTTT.

The CDR3 spells CAWRGQNSYEQYF. CDR3 in DNA: TGTGCCTGGAGGGGACAGAACTCCTACGAGCAGTACTTC. The chain carries TRBV30 and TRBJ2-7; 7 bases match TRBD1. The V gene end was trimmed by 3 bases and the J gene end by 0 bases; junction bases not matched to a gene: 2. This CDR3 is built from 13 residues. Germline V gene lookup returns CDR1 GTSNPN and CDR2 SVGIG (reference sequence).

The CDR3 DNA follows: TGTGCCAGCAGTTTACCAGGGGGCAGAGAGACCCAGTACTTC. Translation gives CASSLPGGRETQYF. V is TRBV28 and J is TRBJ2-5; 8 positions agree with TRBD1. J lost 4 bases, V lost 2 bases, and 3 bases had no gene match. Per germline, CDR1 MDHEN and CDR2 SYDVKM. The CDR3 consists of 14 residues. The full variable domain, completed using reference TRBV28 and TRBJ2-5, is DVKVTQSSRYLVKRTGEKVFLECVQDMDHENMFWYRQDPGLGLRLIYFSYDVKMKEKGDIPEGYSVSREKKERFSLILESASTNQTSMYLCASSLPGGRETQYFGPGTRLLVL.

In nucleotides, the CDR3 is TGTGCCAGCAGTTACCTAGAGGTGCTAAGCACAGATACGCAGTATTTT. Translated: CASSYLEVLSTDTQYF. This rearrangement joins TRBV6-6 to TRBJ2-3; D is undetermined. The length of the CDR3 is 16 residues. Trimming took 2 bases from V and 0 from J, leaving 12 bases between them. In germline, CDR1 is MNHNY, CDR2 SVGAGI (reference sequence).

The chain recombines TRBV4-3 with TRBJ2-7; unclear D gene. Germline CDR1 and CDR2: LGHNA and YSLEER. The CDR3 has 14 residues. The V and J ends lost 2 bases and 4 bases respectively, with 12 bases between them. CDR3 DNA: TGCGCCAGCAGCCAAAGCCCCGACGGATACGAGCAGTACTTC. Its translation is CASSQSPDGYEQYF.

The chain uses TRBV25-1 and TRBJ2-1; no clear D gene. Germline CDR1 is MGHDK and CDR2 is SYGVNS. V lost 2 bases and J lost 1, with 18 bases in between. The CDR3 spans 18 residues. This chain's CDR3 is CASSEKIPTGSSYNEQFF. The CDR3 DNA follows: TGTGCCAGCAGTGAAAAAATCCCGACCGGCTCTTCCTACAATGAGCAGTTCTTC.

This clone was picked up a small number of times. The rearrangement links TRBV7-9 to TRBJ2-1; D perhaps matches TRBD2 (5 bases). With 5 bases removed from V and 1 base from J, the gap between germline ends came to 24 bases. Germline V CDR1 and CDR2: SEHNR, FQNEAQ (reference sequence). There are 19 residues in the CDR3. The CDR3 bases are TGTGCCAGCAGCCCCACGGGGAGTTCCTACGTCCGATCCTACAATGAGCAGTTCTTC. It yields the protein CASSPTGSSYVRSYNEQFF.

This chain uses TRBV14 with TRBJ2-5; TRBD1 aligns across 8 bases. V lost 6 bases and J lost 4; bases outside the gene matches: 4. The CDR3 runs to 13 residues. The germline V gene encodes CDR1 SGHDN and CDR2 FVKESK. The CDR3 loop is CASSKGTGETQYF. DNA for the CDR3: TGTGCCAGCAGTAAGGGGACAGGAGAGACCCAGTACTTC.

This clone was seen once. The chain couples TRBV13 to TRBJ2-3; no definite D call. Germline loops: CDR1 PRHDT, CDR2 FYEKMQ (reference sequence). This CDR3 comprises 16 residues. The V end was cut by 3 bases, the J end by 3 bases, with 16 bases between. CDR3 in DNA: TGTGCCAGCAGCTTTAGGTTTCGTTCCCCGACAGATACGCAGTATTTT. This codes for CASSFRFRSPTDTQYF.

The genes are TRBV11-2 and TRBJ2-3; D gene ambiguous. V was shortened by 6 bases and J by 6 bases, with 13 bases between the two germline ends. The CDR3 totals 13 residues. Germline V gene lookup returns CDR1 SGHAT and CDR2 FQNNGV. The CDR3 is CASSLSLGDTQYF. CDR3 nucleotide sequence: TGTGCCAGCAGTTTAAGTCTAGGGGATACGCAGTATTTT.

The J gene is TRBJ1-2, the V gene TRBV9; 12 nucleotides line up with TRBD1. This CDR3 region has 15 residues. Germline-derived CDR1 and CDR2 are SGDLS and YYNGEE. Germline trimming cut 7 bases from V and 8 bases from J; bases unmatched to any gene: 12. CDR3 nucleotide sequence: TGTGCCAGCCGCCCGGGACAGGGGGCCTTCGGCGGCTACACCTTC. Translating gives CASRPGQGAFGGYTF.

This chain uses TRBV5-1 with TRBJ2-5; D call uncertain. The germline V and J ends were trimmed by 4 bases and 3 bases, with 25 bases remaining between them. This CDR3 has 18 amino acids. Germline V CDR1 and CDR2: SGHRS, YFSETQ. The CDR3 sequence: CASSLETLNRAPKETQYF. CDR3 sequence (DNA): TGCGCCAGCAGCCTAGAAACGTTAAACCGGGCCCCGAAAGAGACCCAGTACTTC.